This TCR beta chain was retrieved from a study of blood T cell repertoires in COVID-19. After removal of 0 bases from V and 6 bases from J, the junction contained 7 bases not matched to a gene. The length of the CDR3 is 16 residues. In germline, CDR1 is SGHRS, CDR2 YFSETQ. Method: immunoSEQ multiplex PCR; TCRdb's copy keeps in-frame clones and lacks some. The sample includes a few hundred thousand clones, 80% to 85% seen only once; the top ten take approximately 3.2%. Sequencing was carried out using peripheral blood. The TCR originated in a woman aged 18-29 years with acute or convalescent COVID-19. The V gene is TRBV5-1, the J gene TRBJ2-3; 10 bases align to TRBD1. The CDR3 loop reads CASSLVTGGRADTQYF. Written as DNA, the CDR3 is TGCGCCAGCAGCTTGGTGACAGGGGGCCGGGCGGATACGCAGTATTTT.